Presented here are 15 T cell receptor beta chains from one specimen sequenced in a study of shared clonotypes between healthy human individuals. Sequencing used immunoSEQ multiplex PCR; TCRdb keeps in-frame clones, though not all of them. The sample has around 350,000 clones; roughly 80% are singletons. What was sequenced was memory CD4+ T cells sorted from blood. Regarding subset: CD45RA-negative fraction. These receptor sequences come from a man aged 25 to 40 in good health.

This clone was picked up a small number of times. The chain recombines TRBV5-1 with TRBJ2-1, with no clear D. The CDR3 extends over 14 amino acids. The V gene lost 0 bases and the J gene lost 10 bases, with 14 bases spanning the gap. Germline CDR1 is SGHRS and CDR2 is YFSETQ. CDR3 in DNA: TGCGCCAGCAGCTTGGATTTGGGCGTTTTGGAGCAGTTCTTC. Residues: CASSLDLGVLEQFF.

The chain uses TRBV29-1 and TRBJ2-5, with 8 bases that match TRBD1. This CDR3 has 13 residues. The junction had 6 bases not matched to a gene; V was cut back by 7 bases and J by 2 bases. The V gene's germline CDR1 is SQVTM and CDR2 ANQGSEA. CDR3 amino acids: CSAPTGDQETQYF. The CDR3 nucleotides are TGCAGCGCTCCGACAGGGGATCAAGAGACCCAGTACTTC.

This clone was recorded at least ten times. The rearrangement links TRBV5-1 to TRBJ2-3; no definite D call. The CDR3 consists of 12 residues. Trimming took off 3 bases at V and 0 bases at J, with 2 bases between the two ends. Germline lookup yields CDR1 SGHRS and CDR2 YFSETQ. CDR3 sequence reads: CASSSSTDTQYF. CDR3 in DNA: TGCGCCAGCAGCTCAAGCACAGATACGCAGTATTTT.

This chain links TRBV6-5 with TRBJ1-1; TRBD1 aligns across 7 bases. V shed 6 bases and J 5 bases; nucleotides not matched to a gene: 6. The CDR3 totals 13 residues. The V gene's germline CDR1 is MNHEY and CDR2 SVGAGI. CDR3 bases: TGTGCCAGCAGGACAGGGTCCGTAACTGAAGCTTTCTTT. Translation: CASRTGSVTEAFF.

The CDR3 nucleotides are TGTGCCAGCGGAGAACTAGCGGGAGGGGACTACGAGCAGTACTTC. Its protein product is CASGELAGGDYEQYF. V gene TRBV28 combines with J gene TRBJ2-7; 13 bases are a match to TRBD2. Germline-derived CDR1 and CDR2 are MDHEN and SYDVKM. CDR3 length equals 15 residues. The J segment lost 3 bases and the V segment lost 8 bases, leaving 7 bases of the junction unmatched.

The chain couples TRBV6-4 to TRBJ2-1; unclear D gene. V was trimmed by 2 bases and J by 5 bases, leaving 4 bases between them. Germline loops: CDR1 MRHNA, CDR2 SNTAGT. There are 12 residues in the CDR3. Here the CDR3 reads CASSDGNNEQFF. As DNA, the CDR3 is TGTGCCAGCAGTGACGGGAACAATGAGCAGTTCTTC.

The J gene is TRBJ2-1, the V gene TRBV6-1; 12 bases fit TRBD2. There are 16 residues in the CDR3. CDR1 MNHNS and CDR2 SASEGT come from the germline V gene. After removal of 4 bases from V and 3 bases from J, the junction contained 4 bases not matched to a gene. DNA for the CDR3: TGTGCCAGCAGTGTGATACTAGCGGGAGGCTACAATGAGCAGTTCTTC. Residues: CASSVILAGGYNEQFF.

V gene TRBV11-2 combines with J gene TRBJ1-1; no definite D call. Trimming took off 6 bases at V and 1 base at J, with 12 bases between the two ends. The CDR3 has 14 amino acids. Germline CDR1 is SGHAT and CDR2 is FQNNGV. The CDR3 nucleotides read TGTGCCAGCAGTCAAGGTCGGGCGAACACTGAAGCTTTCTTT. Its translation: CASSQGRANTEAFF.

This clone was counted a few times. V is TRBV7-9 and J is TRBJ1-4; 8 bases line up with TRBD1. V trimming: 6 bases; J trimming: 8 bases; junction bases outside the gene matches: 8. The CDR3 spans 14 residues. From germline, CDR1 is SEHNR and CDR2 FQNEAQ (reference sequence). The CDR3 DNA follows: TGTGCCAGCAGTAGACAGGGGTCGAGGGAAAAACTGTTTTTT. It codes for CASSRQGSREKLFF. Full variable domain (outside the CDR3, taken from reference TRBV7-9 and TRBJ1-4): DTGVSQNPRHKITKRGQNVTFRCDPISEHNRLYWYRQTLGQGPEFLTYFQNEAQLEKSRLLSDRFSAERPKGSFSTLEIQRTEQGDSAMYLCASSRQGSREKLFFGSGTQLSVL.

The table lists this clone with a few counts. The chain joins TRBV7-2 to TRBJ2-7; 8 bases fit TRBD2. The CDR3 totals 14 residues. Germline CDR1 reads SGHTA; CDR2 reads FQGNSA. V was clipped by 5 bases and J by 3 bases; unmatched bases: 6. The CDR3 sequence: CASSPLAEYYEQYF. CDR3 DNA sequence: TGTGCCAGCAGCCCACTAGCGGAGTACTACGAGCAGTACTTC.

The chain is built from TRBV2 and TRBJ2-3; no clear D. Germline V gives CDR1 SNHLY, CDR2 FYNNEI. Trimming took 4 bases from V and 2 from J, leaving 7 bases between them. The CDR3 runs 13 residues. The CDR3 is CASSVDLTDTQYF. As DNA, the CDR3 is TGTGCCAGCAGTGTTGACCTCACAGATACGCAGTATTTT. Full variable domain (remainder filled in from reference TRBV2 and TRBJ2-3): EPEVTQTPSHQVTQMGQEVILRCVPISNHLYFYWYRQILGQKVEFLVSFYNNEISEKSEIFDDQFSVERPDGSNFTLKIRSTKLEDSAMYFCASSVDLTDTQYFGPGTRLTVL.

In this sample, this clone turned up many times. CDR3 coding DNA: TGTGCCAGCAGTGAAGCGCGGAGCGACGCGGGAGCCCCGTTTTTT. This sequence encodes CASSEARSDAGAPFF. The rearrangement links TRBV2 to TRBJ2-2; 7 bases map to TRBD2. Trimming cost V 0 bases and J 16 bases; bases outside gene matches: 14. Germline V lookup: CDR1 SNHLY, CDR2 FYNNEI. CDR3 length equals 15 residues.

This clone was recorded a few times. The gene calls are TRBV5-1 and TRBJ2-7; 8 nucleotides agree with TRBD2. The CDR3 runs 14 residues. The trim removed 0 bases at V and 5 bases at J, leaving 4 bases unmatched. The germline V gene has CDR1 SGHRS and CDR2 YFSETQ. The CDR3 reads CASSLASGSDEQYF. In nucleotides, the CDR3 is TGCGCCAGCAGCTTGGCAAGCGGGAGTGACGAGCAGTACTTC. The whole variable domain, remainder taken from reference TRBV5-1 and TRBJ2-7, is KAGVTQTPRYLIKTRGQQVTLSCSPISGHRSVSWYQQTPGQGLQFLFEYFSETQRNKGNFPGRFSGRQFSNSRSEMNVSTLELGDSALYLCASSLASGSDEQYFGPGTRLTVT.

This clone was detected many times. V and J are TRBV28 and TRBJ2-7, with 7 bases matching TRBD2. Germline V gives CDR1 MDHEN, CDR2 SYDVKM. The CDR3 totals 15 residues. Trimming cost V 6 bases and J 7 bases; bases outside gene matches: 15. The chain's CDR3 is CASSSPGGRVKEQYF. The CDR3 DNA reads as TGTGCCAGCAGCTCTCCCGGCGGGAGAGTGAAAGAGCAGTACTTC.

The chain joins TRBV19 to TRBJ2-3; a weak D match, TRBD1 (6 bases). V was cut by 1 base and J by 0 bases, with 11 bases left in between. CDR3 length equals 16 residues. CDR1 LNHDA and CDR2 SQIVND come from the germline V gene (reference sequence). For the CDR3, the DNA is TGTGCCAGTAGTATAGCAGGGGCGCGGAGCACAGATACGCAGTATTTT. Residues: CASSIAGARSTDTQYF.